This T cell receptor beta chain was sequenced in a study of T cells in Graves' hyperthyroidism and ophthalmopathy. This clonotype has a count of ten or more. In germline, CDR1 is MNHEY, CDR2 SVGEGT. V lost 8 bases and J lost 1, with 17 bases in between. The CDR3 covers 15 residues. Amplified regions were TCR beta CDR3 sequences from RNA transcripts. A first-round RT-PCR of the TCR CDR3 used the HTBI primer set. TCRdb re-called the multiplex PCR reads with MiXCR, one entry per CDR3 protein. The table includes hundreds of thousands of distinct CDR3 sequences, about 15% detected once. The source of this sequence is a woman aged 40 to 49 with Graves' ophthalmopathy. The chain has TRBV6-2 or TRBV6-3 and TRBJ1-1; possible D gene TRBD1, 6 bases. The sequenced sample was blood. The CDR3 coding sequence is TGTGCCAGCGCCCCAGCCAGGGGTAGGAACACTGAAGCTTTCTTT. Its protein product is CASAPARGRNTEAFF.